Given below is one TCR beta chain in context. What this receptor recognizes is not known. Per-base qualities were not stored, and no clone one base away is much larger. TCRdb lists the instrument as Illumina HiSeq 2500. Quantitative 5'-RACE with molecular barcodes was the method used to prepare the TCR beta libraries. Regarding the original processing steps: A new computational method, built on a probabilistic model of VDJ rearrangement, was used to identify disease-linked TCR variants. TCRdb reanalyzed the raw reads on its own, using fastp at Q25 for trimming and MiXCR for clone calling, and kept in-frame beta chains. All rows with the same CDR3 protein become a single entry with the most common DNA and genes. None of the V and J calls come from the authors' own analysis; TCRdb made them. Present in this sample are over 600,000 distinct CDR3 sequences, 15% to 20% of which were seen just once. The ten most abundant clones make up about a fifth of the sample.

These data belong to a study of CD8 T cells in ankylosing spondylitis (dated 2017 in TCRdb). In the study overall: The study profiled T cell receptor beta repertoires in healthy donors and ankylosing spondylitis patients to find disease-linked TCR variants. In total, the full study cohort was made up of some 110 healthy donors and 25 ankylosing spondylitis patients. Peripheral blood was sampled, and synovial fluid was additionally collected from ankylosing spondylitis patients.

The full study reports these points: The disease-linked clones were reported as significantly enriched in matched synovial fluid samples from ankylosing spondylitis patients. Some of the motif variants had been reported before in the synovial fluid and blood of reactive arthritis patients, a finding that suggests common disease-initiation mechanisms. A CD8+ phenotype was shown by the disease-linked clones, which were found at relatively low frequencies in peripheral blood. Blood from ankylosing spondylitis patients appeared to be characterized by a TCR beta motif composed of several highly homologous amino acid variants.

Between the V and J ends, shortened by 2 bases and 5 bases respectively, the junction contains 15 bases. From cysteine to phenylalanine, the CDR3 is 15 amino acids long. Just the 45-base CDR3 DNA is kept, in frame starting at base 1. The specimen sequenced was blood, either unsorted or a sorted T cell fraction (not recorded which). This sequence uses TRBV12-3 or TRBV12-4 and TRBJ2-5; the D gene lacks a confident call. The source is a male donor with ankylosing spondylitis. The encoded CDR3 is CASSLSRLSRETQYF. The base sequence is TGTGCCAGCAGTTTATCAAGGCTCAGCCGTGAGACCCAGTACTTC.